This T cell receptor beta chain was identified during a study of T cell repertoires in cytomegalovirus infection. General study findings and limits: CMV-specific HLA-C-restricted TCR beta clonotypes dominated the ex vivo response.

TCRdb itself ran the reads through MiXCR, one entry per CDR3 protein. The table includes roughly 570,000 distinct CDR3 sequences, under 45% detected once. V lost 4 bases, J lost 5 bases, and 12 bases lay in between. Germline V lookup: CDR1 SGHDT, CDR2 YYEEEE. This CDR3 is built from 13 residues. This clonotype was detected only a few times. Its antigen remains unknown. The chain has TRBV5-6 and TRBJ1-2; no definite D call. The receptor's source is a human donor in good health (CMV status not recorded). Some clones in this sample may be carry-over from other donors' samples. Specimen: cultured PBMCs, collected from culture after CMV antigen stimulation. The CDR3, as DNA: TGTGCCAGCAGCCTGGGGAGCGATTATGGCTACACCTTC. Translation: CASSLGSDYGYTF.